Sequencing of this T cell receptor (beta chain) was carried out in a study of blood T cell repertoires in COVID-19. Study-level information: Samples taken during acute and convalescent COVID-19 were collected in the United States, Italy and Spain. PBMCs, B-cell-depleted T cells, or T cells were the source of the cDNA or gDNA that made up the material.

Under the authors' procedure: The assay estimated nucleated cells by amplifying reference gene primers. Produced via immunoSEQ multiplex PCR; TCRdb's table is partial and in-frame only. V and J calls and clone size are as listed in that table; D and trimming were resolved from the DNA. Of around 130,000 clones in the sample, around 78% are singletons; the top ten hold 10% to 12%. On this clone itself: Mismatch with germline at one junction end may stem from a read error.

The CDR3 contains 13 residues. Germline V gives CDR1 MNHEY, CDR2 SVGAGI. This receptor was obtained from a human donor in a cohort sampled during active COVID-19. The sequenced sample was peripheral blood. The V call is TRBV6-5, the J call TRBJ1-6, with D possibly being TRBD1 (5 bases). As DNA, the CDR3 is TGTGCCGCCCACCCCGGGGAAGGGACTCGACCCGCCTTT. Translating gives CAAHPGEGTRPAF.